This T cell receptor (beta chain) comes out of a study of T cells after yellow fever vaccination. Overall study context: Researchers used SMART-Seq v4 Ultra Low Input to prepare fractions that had low cell numbers.

Whole-study findings and limits: Just a small share of clonotypes turned up in the CD4 compartment as well as the CD8 compartment. A secondary response was less intense yet reached its peak sooner, at day 5 versus 15.

As to this clonotype: The antigen is unknown.

By 5'RACE template switching, TCR cDNA was produced, with a universal primer site and UMIs added in the process. TCRdb re-derived calls from the 5' RACE reads in MiXCR, one entry per CDR3 protein. This repertoire shows just under 600,000 distinct CDR3 sequences, 13% found once; its top ten account for over 12%. Specimen: PBMCs, collected on the day of the yellow fever booster vaccination. This TCR derives from a man aged 25 to 40 who received the YFV17D yellow fever vaccine.

CDR3 nucleotide sequence: TGTGCCAGCAGCCCGTTTTATGGGGCCGGGGAGCTGTTTTTT. As protein: CASSPFYGAGELFF. The genes are TRBV14 and TRBJ2-2; D gene uncertain. This CDR3 region has 14 residues. CDR1 is SGHDN and CDR2 is FVKESK in the germline V gene. With 4 bases removed from V and 6 bases from J, the gap between germline ends came to 12 bases.